This entry lists 19 T cell receptor beta chains sequenced from one sample in a study of shared clonotypes between healthy human individuals. Data came from immunoSEQ multiplex PCR; TCRdb stores just in-frame clones and leaves some out. This table holds around 2,000,000 clones, roughly 91% found once. Naive CD8 cells were CD45RO-negative, positively selected for CCR7, excluding terminally differentiated effector memory CD45RA+ cells. Sequencing used naive CD8+ T cells from PBMCs. The receptor set was obtained from a young man in good health. Some clones in this sample may be carry-over from other donors' samples.

Remarks on this clone: Other DNA sequences of this sample code for an identical CDR3. V gene TRBV6-5 combines with J gene TRBJ2-1; 12 nucleotides agree with TRBD2. Germline CDR1 is MNHEY and CDR2 is SVGAGI. The CDR3 extends over 16 amino acids. V shed 2 bases, J shed 4 bases, and the junction held 3 bases outside the gene matches. The DNA of the CDR3 is TGTGCCAGCAGTTACGCTAGCGGGAGGGGGTACAATGAGCAGTTCTTC. Its translation: CASSYASGRGYNEQFF.

The rearrangement links TRBV2 to TRBJ1-2; TRBD1 agrees at 7 bases. The trim removed 6 bases at V and 4 bases at J, leaving 5 bases unmatched. CDR3 size: 13 residues. Germline-derived CDR1 and CDR2 are SNHLY and FYNNEI. The CDR3 DNA reads as TGTGCCAGCAGACAACGGGACAGCTATGGCTACACCTTC. It specifies CASRQRDSYGYTF.

The chain employs TRBV7-9 and TRBJ1-4; TRBD1 agrees at 8 bases. V shed 5 bases and J 4 bases; nucleotides not matched to a gene: 12. Germline V gene data show CDR1 as SEHNR and CDR2 as FQNEAQ (reference sequence). The CDR3 has 17 amino acids. The CDR3 DNA sequence: TGTGCCAGCAGCCCCCGAGGGACAGGTCCCGGTAATGAAAAACTGTTTTTT. Amino acids: CASSPRGTGPGNEKLFF.

The V and J genes are TRBV9 and TRBJ2-3; 9 nucleotides line up with TRBD1. CDR1 SGDLS and CDR2 YYNGEE come from the germline V gene. J lost 4 bases, V lost 3 bases, and 12 bases had no gene match. This CDR3 spans 17 amino acids. CDR3 in DNA: TGTGCCAGCAGCGCCCGGGTGGACAGGGGAATTTCAGATACGCAGTATTTT. Translation: CASSARVDRGISDTQYF.

This chain connects TRBV19 to TRBJ2-7; TRBD2 matches at 10 bases. The CDR3 is made up of 15 amino acids. V shed 3 bases, J shed 5 bases, and the junction held 7 bases outside the gene matches. Germline CDR1 reads LNHDA; CDR2 reads SQIVND (reference sequence). CDR3 amino acids: CASSITSGIRNEQYF. The CDR3 region has the DNA TGTGCCAGTAGTATTACTAGCGGGATACGGAACGAGCAGTACTTC.

The V and J genes are TRBV19 and TRBJ2-7; 11 nucleotides agree with TRBD1. V lost 5 bases to trimming and J lost 2 bases; unmatched junction nucleotides: 2. Germline-derived CDR1 and CDR2 are LNHDA and SQIVND (reference sequence). CDR3 size: 14 residues. This chain's CDR3 is CASSEGQGAYEQYF. As DNA, the CDR3 is TGTGCCAGTAGTGAGGGACAGGGGGCCTACGAGCAGTACTTC.

The chain joins TRBV19 to TRBJ2-2; TRBD1 aligns across 9 bases. The CDR3 is 16 residues long. Looked up from germline, CDR1 is LNHDA and CDR2 is SQIVND (reference sequence). V dropped 2 bases and J dropped 7; count of bases not matched to a gene: 8. The chain's CDR3 is CASSIFYDRGSGELFF. The DNA of the CDR3 is TGTGCCAGTAGTATATTTTACGACAGGGGGAGCGGGGAGCTGTTTTTT.

This clone was recorded a few times. The J gene is TRBJ1-1, the V gene TRBV7-8, with D perhaps TRBD1 (5 bases). CDR1 and CDR2 from the germline V gene are SGHVS and FQNEAQ. The ends were cut back, 5 bases at V and 7 bases at J, with 14 bases in the middle. The CDR3 sequence is 13 residues long. As DNA, the CDR3 is TGTGCCAGCAGCACCAAAGACACAGGTGAAGCTTTCTTT. Translating it yields CASSTKDTGEAFF.

The chain links TRBV6-1 to TRBJ2-1, with unresolved D. CDR3 length equals 12 residues. Per germline, CDR1 MNHNS and CDR2 SASEGT. V dropped 8 bases and J dropped 7 bases, with 12 bases sitting between them. CDR3 residues: CASEPAWNEQFF. The CDR3, as DNA: TGTGCCAGCGAACCGGCGTGGAATGAGCAGTTCTTC.

J is TRBJ2-7 and V is TRBV4-3; D may be TRBD2 (6 bases). Germline values: CDR1 LGHNA, CDR2 YSLEER. The CDR3 is made up of 14 amino acids. Trimming pared 3 bases from V and 7 bases from J, leaving 16 bases between. CDR3 in amino acids: CASSQGTAVGEQYF. Here the CDR3 DNA reads TGCGCCAGCAGCCAGGGGACTGCGGTGGGGGAGCAGTACTTC.

This chain uses TRBV9 with TRBJ2-5; the match to TRBD2 covers 10 bases. J lost 5 bases, V lost 4 bases, and 8 bases had no gene match. The CDR3 is 15 residues long. Germline V CDR1 and CDR2: SGDLS, YYNGEE. CDR3 protein: CASSHRAGGQETQYF. The CDR3 DNA is TGTGCCAGCAGCCACCGAGCGGGAGGGCAGGAGACCCAGTACTTC.

The V call is TRBV2, the J call TRBJ2-3; 7 nucleotides match TRBD1. CDR3 length: 17 residues. Germline CDR1 and CDR2: SNHLY and FYNNEI. The V gene end was trimmed by 1 base and the J gene end by 2 bases; junction bases not matched to a gene: 9. The CDR3 sequence: CASSEDQHGQDTDTQYF. Here the CDR3 DNA reads TGTGCCAGCAGTGAAGACCAACATGGACAGGACACAGATACGCAGTATTTT.

J is TRBJ2-7 and V is TRBV4-1, with TRBD2 matching over 8 bases. CDR3 length: 15 amino acids. Per germline, CDR1 MGHRA and CDR2 YSYEKL. V was clipped by 6 bases and J by 0 bases; unmatched bases: 7. For the CDR3, the DNA is TGCGCCAGCAGGCCTAGCGGGCCGAGCTCCTACGAGCAGTACTTC. Translation: CASRPSGPSSYEQYF.

V and J are TRBV7-9 and TRBJ2-6; 7 bases are a match to TRBD1. The J segment lost 0 bases and the V segment lost 1 base, leaving 9 bases of the junction unmatched. The CDR3 has 19 residues. Looked up from germline, CDR1 is SEHNR and CDR2 is FQNEAQ (reference sequence). The CDR3 loop is CASSLVSGQLYSGANVLTF. CDR3 sequence (DNA): TGTGCCAGCAGCTTAGTATCGGGACAGCTTTACTCTGGGGCCAACGTCCTGACTTTC.

The chain has TRBV11-3 and TRBJ2-2, with 7 bases fitting TRBD2. Per the germline V gene, CDR1 is SGHNT and CDR2 is YENEEA. The ends lost 2 bases at V and 6 bases at J; junction bases unmatched: 9. This CDR3 spans 16 amino acids. CDR3 DNA sequence: TGTGCCAGCAGCTTAAGTAGGCGGGAGAGGTCCGGGGAGCTGTTTTTT. As protein: CASSLSRRERSGELFF.

J is TRBJ2-7 and V is TRBV7-2; TRBD1 or TRBD2 may be the D gene (5 bases each). The germline gives CDR1 SGHTA, CDR2 FQGNSA. V gave up 3 bases and J gave up 7 bases, with 13 bases separating them. There are 13 residues in the CDR3. The chain's CDR3 is CASSLYRGDEQYF. CDR3 bases: TGTGCCAGCAGCTTGTATAGAGGGGATGAGCAGTACTTC. Based on the CDR3 plus reference TRBV7-2 and TRBJ2-7, the full variable domain is GAGVSQSPSNKVTEKGKDVELRCDPISGHTALYWYRQSLGQGLEFLIYFQGNSAPDKSGLPSDRFSAERTGGSVSTLTIQRTQQEDSAVYLCASSLYRGDEQYFGPGTRLTVT.

This chain links TRBV7-2 with TRBJ2-5; 8 bases agree with TRBD1. This CDR3 contains 15 residues. CDR1 and CDR2 from the germline V gene are SGHTA and FQGNSA. V shed 5 bases and J 7 bases; nucleotides not matched to a gene: 12. The CDR3 DNA reads as TGTGCCAGCAGCCCCCTGGACAGGGAATACGGGACCCAGTACTTC. Protein: CASSPLDREYGTQYF.

A note on this clone: Other DNA variants within this sample encode the same CDR3. J is TRBJ2-7 and V is TRBV7-9; no clear D. CDR3 size: 12 residues. With 5 bases removed from V and 3 bases from J, the gap between germline ends came to 8 bases. Germline values: CDR1 SEHNR, CDR2 FQNEAQ (reference sequence). The CDR3 here is CASSQDRYEQYF. The CDR3 nucleotides are TGTGCCAGCAGCCAAGACCGCTACGAGCAGTACTTC. Complete variable domain (other parts from reference TRBV7-9 and TRBJ2-7): DTGVSQNPRHKITKRGQNVTFRCDPISEHNRLYWYRQTLGQGPEFLTYFQNEAQLEKSRLLSDRFSAERPKGSFSTLEIQRTEQGDSAMYLCASSQDRYEQYFGPGTRLTVT.

The chain has TRBV11-2 and TRBJ2-1; 9 bases are shared with TRBD2. V trimming: 0 bases; J trimming: 9 bases; junction bases outside the gene matches: 6. Germline CDR1 and CDR2: SGHAT and FQNNGV. This CDR3 is built from 15 residues. This CDR3 reads CASSLEAGGRSEQFF. The CDR3, as DNA: TGTGCCAGCAGCTTAGAGGCGGGGGGGAGAAGTGAGCAGTTCTTC.